These 30 T cell receptor beta chains were sequenced from one sample in a study of long-term antiretroviral therapy in people with HIV. The libraries were made with immunoSEQ v3.0 at survey level. Some clones are missing from TCRdb's copy, which holds only in-frame ones; the method was immunoSEQ multiplex PCR. This table holds 20,000 to 25,000 clones, just under 85% found once. Material: unsorted PBMCs, obtained 1.6 years after starting antiretroviral therapy. These receptors came from a middle-aged man with HIV.

The chain carries TRBV11-1 and TRBJ2-7; D unresolved. Germline CDR1 reads SGHAT; CDR2 reads FQDESV (reference sequence). V was shortened by 0 bases and J by 5 bases, with 2 bases between the two germline ends. The CDR3 spans 11 residues. This CDR3 is CASSLAHEQYF. The CDR3 DNA follows: TGTGCCAGCAGCTTAGCACACGAGCAGTACTTC.

The chain has TRBV27 and TRBJ1-5; D ambiguous. The CDR3 is made up of 11 amino acids. In germline, CDR1 is MNHEY, CDR2 SMNVEV (reference sequence). V lost 2 bases, J lost 9 bases, and 5 bases lay in between. CDR3 nucleotide sequence: TGTGCCAGCAGTTTAGGGCCGCCCCAGCATTTT. Translation gives CASSLGPPQHF.

The chain combines TRBV11-2 with TRBJ2-1; 7 nucleotides match TRBD1. CDR1 is SGHAT, CDR2 FQNNGV, per germline. This CDR3 has 14 residues. With V trimmed by 1 base and J by 8 bases, 5 bases remained unmatched. Here the CDR3 reads CASSLGQGSDEQFF. The CDR3 DNA is TGTGCCAGCAGCTTAGGACAGGGAAGCGATGAGCAGTTCTTC.

V gene TRBV5-1 combines with J gene TRBJ2-5; TRBD2 might be the D (5 bases). The V gene's germline CDR1 is SGHRS and CDR2 YFSETQ. The CDR3 extends over 13 amino acids. The V end was cut by 0 bases, the J end by 2 bases, with 5 bases between. The CDR3 DNA reads TGCGCCAGCAGCTTGGGAGGGCAAGAGACCCAGTACTTC. It encodes CASSLGGQETQYF.

J is TRBJ2-3 and V is TRBV7-3, with 7 bases matching TRBD1. The CDR3 is made up of 16 amino acids. J was trimmed by 1 base and V by 3 bases; bases with no gene match: 7. CDR1 is SGHTA and CDR2 is FQGTGA in the germline V gene. The CDR3 nucleotides are TGTGCCAGCAGCTTGAACCGGGGACAGCGCACAGATACGCAGTATTTT. Translation: CASSLNRGQRTDTQYF.

The chain joins TRBV25-1 to TRBJ2-5; D not resolved. The V end was cut by 2 bases, the J end by 5 bases, with 12 bases between. CDR1 is MGHDK, CDR2 SYGVNS, per germline. The CDR3 extends over 14 amino acids. CDR3 bases: TGTGCCAGCAGTGAAATAAACAGTCGGGAGACCCAGTACTTC. It yields the protein CASSEINSRETQYF.

The rearrangement uses TRBV7-9 and TRBJ2-3, with 16 bases matching TRBD2. V gave up 0 bases and J gave up 2 bases; unmatched junction bases: 5. CDR1 and CDR2 (germline): SEHNR, FQNEAQ (reference sequence). The CDR3 loop spans 19 amino acids. The DNA for the CDR3 is TGTGCCAGCAGCTTAGCGGGACTAGCGGGGGGGCCGGCCACAGATACGCAGTATTTT. This encodes CASSLAGLAGGPATDTQYF.

The chain is built from TRBV6-1 and TRBJ2-3, with 9 bases that match TRBD1. The V and J ends lost 5 bases and 1 base, in that order; junction bases with no gene match: 4. This CDR3 region has 15 residues. CDR1 and CDR2 from the germline V gene are MNHNS and SASEGT. The CDR3 loop is CASSPRTGGTDTQYF. CDR3 nucleotide sequence: TGTGCCAGCAGTCCTAGGACAGGGGGCACAGATACGCAGTATTTT.

The chain joins TRBV11-2 to TRBJ1-3, with a weak D call TRBD1 (5 bases). The CDR3 covers 16 residues. Germline V lookup: CDR1 SGHAT, CDR2 FQNNGV. V was pared by 0 bases and J by 2 bases, with 11 bases between. CDR3 DNA: TGTGCCAGCAGCTTAGAATTGGTCAGGGCTGGAAACACCATATATTTT. It is translated as CASSLELVRAGNTIYF.

This clone was seen a single time. The chain has TRBV19 and TRBJ1-2; the D gene is possibly TRBD1 (5 bases). Germline V gene lookup returns CDR1 LNHDA and CDR2 SQIVND (reference sequence). This CDR3 spans 12 amino acids. The V and J ends lost 4 bases and 7 bases respectively, with 10 bases between them. The CDR3 protein is CASSKQGGGYTF. The DNA of the CDR3 is TGTGCCAGTAGTAAGCAGGGAGGTGGCTACACCTTC.

The gene calls are TRBV10-3 and TRBJ2-5; D is ambiguous. The CDR3 is 18 residues long. Germline CDR1 ENHRY, CDR2 SYGVKD. The V and J ends lost 4 bases and 5 bases respectively, with 26 bases between them. CDR3 sequence (DNA): TGTGCCATCAGTGGGTCCGCAGCCGGAGACCCCGCCGGGGAGACCCAGTACTTC. Encoded protein: CAISGSAAGDPAGETQYF.

V is TRBV7-9 and J is TRBJ2-2; D unresolved. Deletions cut 0 bases from V and 3 bases from J, with 8 bases between. Germline lookup yields CDR1 SEHNR and CDR2 FQNEAQ (reference sequence). The CDR3 is 15 residues long. In nucleotides, the CDR3 is TGTGCCAGCAGCTTAGCGACACAGTACACCGGGGAGCTGTTTTTT. Amino acids: CASSLATQYTGELFF.

The gene calls are TRBV11-3 and TRBJ1-2, with TRBD1 as a possible D gene (6 bases). Trimming pared 6 bases from V and 8 bases from J, leaving 16 bases between. CDR1 and CDR2 (germline): SGHNT, YENEEA. CDR3 length equals 13 residues. The DNA of the CDR3 is TGTGCCAGCAGTTGGGGGGCCTCGGGGGGCTACACCTTC. Protein: CASSWGASGGYTF.

The chain links TRBV5-1 to TRBJ2-3; D may match TRBD1 or TRBD2 (6 bases each). The germline V gene has CDR1 SGHRS and CDR2 YFSETQ. The CDR3 is 15 amino acids. Trimming took 1 base from V and 2 from J, leaving 11 bases between them. The CDR3 bases are TGCGCCAGCAGCTTGCGGGGGCCTTCCACAGATACGCAGTATTTT. This gives the protein CASSLRGPSTDTQYF.

The chain uses TRBV30 and TRBJ1-1, with TRBD1 as a possible D gene (6 bases). In germline, CDR1 is GTSNPN, CDR2 SVGIG (reference sequence). With 4 bases removed from V and 0 bases from J, the gap between germline ends came to 9 bases. This CDR3 contains 13 residues. As DNA, the CDR3 is TGTGCCTGGACCAGGGGCATGAACACTGAAGCTTTCTTT. Its translation is CAWTRGMNTEAFF.

V and J are TRBV2 and TRBJ2-1, with D possibly being TRBD1 (6 bases). This CDR3 is built from 13 residues. Trimming removed 5 bases from V and 4 bases from J, with 9 bases in between. CDR1 is SNHLY and CDR2 is FYNNEI in the germline V gene. CDR3 nucleotide sequence: TGTGCCAGCAGTCGGACAGTTTACAATGAGCAGTTCTTC. Translated: CASSRTVYNEQFF.

The rearrangement uses TRBV9 and TRBJ2-3; 11 bases fit TRBD2. The length of the CDR3 is 18 residues. The junction had 12 bases not matched to a gene; V was cut back by 4 bases and J by 2 bases. Germline-derived CDR1 and CDR2 are SGDLS and YYNGEE. CDR3 sequence: CASSPRGGTSGNTDTQYF. DNA for the CDR3: TGTGCCAGCAGCCCACGCGGGGGGACTAGCGGAAACACAGATACGCAGTATTTT.

The rearrangement joins TRBV10-2 to TRBJ2-1, with a possible D match to TRBD2 (5 bases). The CDR3 is 16 residues long. V was clipped by 2 bases and J by 1 base, with 12 bases between them. Germline CDR1 WSHSY, CDR2 SAAADI. For the CDR3, the DNA is TGCGCCAGCAGTGAGAATGAGCGGAGATCCTACAATGAGCAGTTCTTC. Amino acids: CASSENERRSYNEQFF.

V and J are TRBV6-5 and TRBJ1-2, with 8 bases matching TRBD1. J was trimmed by 7 bases and V by 6 bases; bases with no gene match: 1. The CDR3 runs 11 residues. From germline, CDR1 is MNHEY and CDR2 SVGAGI. CDR3 protein: CASSQGAGYTF. CDR3 DNA: TGTGCCAGCAGCCAGGGGGCTGGCTACACCTTC.

The chain joins TRBV7-4 to TRBJ2-7; the D is unclear. The CDR3 spans 15 residues. Looked up from germline, CDR1 is SGHVT and CDR2 is SQSDAQ. V lost 1 base, J lost 4 bases, and 14 bases lay in between. CDR3 in DNA: TGTGCCAGCAGCTTAGAGGACGCCCGGAAATACGAGCAGTACTTC. As protein: CASSLEDARKYEQYF.

This chain joins TRBV4-1 and TRBJ2-7; D is undetermined. The CDR3 is 14 residues long. Germline CDR1 is MGHRA and CDR2 is YSYEKL. V lost 2 bases and J lost 6, with 14 bases in between. The CDR3 here is CASSQIVWVREQYF. The CDR3 region has the DNA TGCGCCAGCAGCCAAATAGTCTGGGTTCGCGAGCAGTACTTC.

The chain combines TRBV10-3 with TRBJ2-7; D possibly corresponds to TRBD1 (6 bases). This CDR3 comprises 13 residues. V was pared by 6 bases and J by 6 bases, with 15 bases between. CDR1 and CDR2 from the germline V gene are ENHRY and SYGVKD. Here the CDR3 DNA reads TGTGCCATCAGGACAGGCCAAAGTCTCGAGCAGTACTTC. The encoded protein is CAIRTGQSLEQYF.

The chain couples TRBV19 to TRBJ1-5, with D possibly TRBD1 on 5 matching bases. V lost 0 bases and J lost 5, with 23 bases in between. This CDR3 spans 19 amino acids. Per germline, CDR1 LNHDA and CDR2 SQIVND (reference sequence). The CDR3 DNA reads as TGTGCCAGTAGTATAGATCGCGTAAAGTTTGGGGGGAGCGATCAGCCCCAGCATTTT. Its protein is CASSIDRVKFGGSDQPQHF.

This rearrangement joins TRBV6-6 to TRBJ2-7; D may be TRBD1 or TRBD2 (5 bases each). The V and J ends lost 6 bases and 2 bases respectively, with 14 bases between them. CDR3 length: 14 amino acids. Germline CDR1 and CDR2: MNHNY and SVGAGI (reference sequence). The CDR3 loop is CASSLGTEAYEQYF. The CDR3 coding sequence is TGTGCCAGCAGCTTAGGGACGGAGGCCTACGAGCAGTACTTC.

The rearrangement uses TRBV19 and TRBJ2-3, with D unclear. The germline CDR1 and CDR2 sequences are LNHDA and SQIVND (reference sequence). The CDR3 has 11 amino acids. The V and J ends lost 10 bases and 10 bases respectively, with 15 bases between them. CDR3 in DNA: TGTGCCAATCTCCATTGCTGGGCGCAGTATTTT. Translated, it gives CANLHCWAQYF.

The V call is TRBV5-1, the J call TRBJ2-1, with D maybe TRBD2 (7 bases). CDR1 and CDR2 (germline): SGHRS, YFSETQ. This CDR3 is built from 17 residues. V lost 0 bases, J lost 3 bases, and 16 bases lay in between. The DNA for the CDR3 is TGCGCCAGCAGCTTGGATAGAAGGGGGGGCGACTACAATGAGCAGTTCTTC. Residues: CASSLDRRGGDYNEQFF. The whole variable domain, filled in from reference TRBV5-1 and TRBJ2-1, reads KAGVTQTPRYLIKTRGQQVTLSCSPISGHRSVSWYQQTPGQGLQFLFEYFSETQRNKGNFPGRFSGRQFSNSRSEMNVSTLELGDSALYLCASSLDRRGGDYNEQFFGPGTRLTVL.

The chain is built from TRBV27 and TRBJ2-7; D is unresolved. V lost 0 bases and J 3 bases, leaving 9 bases between the germline ends. From germline, CDR1 is MNHEY and CDR2 SMNVEV (reference sequence). The CDR3 contains 14 residues. The CDR3 loop is CASSLSPTDYEQYF. In DNA, the CDR3 is TGTGCCAGCAGTTTATCCCCGACGGACTACGAGCAGTACTTC.

The V and J genes are TRBV27 and TRBJ2-6; 7 bases align to TRBD1. The germline gives CDR1 MNHEY, CDR2 SMNVEV (reference sequence). The length of the CDR3 is 15 residues. The V and J ends lost 3 bases and 2 bases, in that order; junction bases with no gene match: 1. CDR3 loop: CASSFTGAGANVLTF. CDR3 in DNA: TGTGCCAGCAGTTTTACAGGGGCTGGGGCCAACGTCCTGACTTTC.

The rearrangement uses TRBV25-1 and TRBJ1-1; no reliable D call. From germline, CDR1 is MGHDK and CDR2 SYGVNS. V lost 8 bases and J 0 bases, leaving 4 bases between the germline ends. The CDR3 contains 11 residues. For the CDR3, the DNA is TGTGCCAGCGCCATGAACACTGAAGCTTTCTTT. As protein: CASAMNTEAFF.

This clone turned up a few times. The genes are TRBV4-2 and TRBJ1-2; D gene ambiguous. V lost 0 bases and J lost 3, with 8 bases in between. Germline assignment: CDR1 LGHNA and CDR2 YNFKEQ. This CDR3 comprises 14 residues. The CDR3 sequence is CASSQDRAYYGYTF. CDR3 nucleotides: TGTGCCAGCAGCCAAGACAGAGCTTACTATGGCTACACCTTC.